Listed below are T cell receptor beta chains from one sample, sequenced in a study of CD8+ T cells in alopecia areata. The protocol was immunoSEQ multiplex PCR, while the TCRdb copy is restricted to in-frame clones and leaves out a portion. This table holds 90,000 or so clones, roughly 45% found once. The material sequenced was CD8+ T cells sorted from blood, taken at week 24, from a patient treated with tofacitinib. These receptors came from a human donor with alopecia areata. CDR3s include the opening cysteine and the closing phenylalanine or tryptophan. Each record gives: V gene, clone size, J gene, D gene, CDR3 length, CDR3 DNA, CDR3 protein. The D gene is left open where the match is weak. For some rows the clone size is stated as once, few or many, or as a class when expanded; others skip it.

v_gene: TRBV27
abundance: -
j_gene: TRBJ2-1
d_gene: TRBD1
len: 15
CDR3nt: TGTGCCAGTTGGGACAGGTCTTTTGGTATCAATGAGCAGTTCTTC
CDR3aa: CASWDRSFGINEQFF

v_gene: TRBV4-2
abundance: once
j_gene: TRBJ2-7
d_gene: -
len: 11
CDR3nt: TGTGCCTACCTGCGGGTCTACGAGCAGTACTTC
CDR3aa: CAYLRVYEQYF

v_gene: TRBV7-9
abundance: few
j_gene: TRBJ2-7
d_gene: -
len: 13
CDR3nt: TGTGCCAGCAGCTCAGCGGAGCAGCACGAGCAGTACTTC
CDR3aa: CASSSAEQHEQYF

v_gene: TRBV6-5
abundance: -
j_gene: TRBJ2-1
d_gene: -
len: 14
CDR3nt: TGTGCCAGCAGGGCCCCCCGCTCCTACAATGAGCAGTTCTTC
CDR3aa: CASRAPRSYNEQFF

v_gene: TRBV2
abundance: -
j_gene: TRBJ2-4
d_gene: TRBD2
len: 18
CDR3nt: TGTGCCAGCAGCGGGACTAGCGGGAGGGCCAAGGATGCGGACATTCAGTACTTC
CDR3aa: CASSGTSGRAKDADIQYF

v_gene: TRBV9
abundance: many
j_gene: TRBJ1-2
d_gene: -
len: 15
CDR3nt: TGTGCCAGCAGCGTGGACGGAACGATTTATTATGGCTACACCTTC
CDR3aa: CASSVDGTIYYGYTF

v_gene: TRBV30
abundance: -
j_gene: TRBJ1-2
d_gene: -
len: 12
CDR3nt: TGTGCCTGGAGTGTAGTTAACAGAAACCACACCTTC
CDR3aa: CAWSVVNRNHTF

v_gene: TRBV7-8
abundance: -
j_gene: TRBJ1-2
d_gene: TRBD1
len: 15
CDR3nt: TGTGCCAGCAGCGCGGGACAGGGGGTTGGCTATGGCTACACCTTC
CDR3aa: CASSAGQGVGYGYTF

v_gene: TRBV29-1
abundance: -
j_gene: TRBJ2-3
d_gene: -
len: 13
CDR3nt: TGCAGCGCCGCCCCCAGGGTAGGAGATACGCAGTATTTT
CDR3aa: CSAAPRVGDTQYF

v_gene: TRBV27
abundance: once
j_gene: TRBJ1-1
d_gene: -
len: 15
CDR3nt: TGTGCCAGCAGCCCCTTTGGGGAGAGGGGCACTGAAGCTTTCTTT
CDR3aa: CASSPFGERGTEAFF

v_gene: TRBV2
abundance: few
j_gene: TRBJ2-3
d_gene: TRBD2
len: 15
CDR3nt: TGTGCCAGCTTGGGACTAGCGGAGGGCACAGATACGCAGTATTTT
CDR3aa: CASLGLAEGTDTQYF

v_gene: TRBV7-2
abundance: medium-sized
j_gene: TRBJ2-3
d_gene: -
len: 16
CDR3nt: TGTGCCAGCAGCTTTCGCCCAGACATTCAAATGGATACGCAGTATTTT
CDR3aa: CASSFRPDIQMDTQYF

v_gene: TRBV5-1
abundance: -
j_gene: TRBJ2-1
d_gene: -
len: 12
CDR3nt: TGCGCCAGCAGCTTGTGGGGTGATGAGCAGTTCTTC
CDR3aa: CASSLWGDEQFF

v_gene: TRBV2
abundance: -
j_gene: TRBJ1-1
d_gene: -
len: 11
CDR3nt: TGTGCCAGCAGGGAGGGAACTGAAGCTTTCTTT
CDR3aa: CASREGTEAFF

v_gene: TRBV7-9
abundance: -
j_gene: TRBJ1-5
d_gene: -
len: 15
CDR3nt: TGCGCCAGCAGCCAAGAGGGGAATAGCAATCAGCCCCAGCATTTT
CDR3aa: CASSQEGNSNQPQHF

v_gene: TRBV5-1
abundance: once
j_gene: TRBJ2-5
d_gene: -
len: 13
CDR3nt: TGCGCCAGCAGCAACCCCCAGGGGGAGACCCAGTACTTC
CDR3aa: CASSNPQGETQYF

v_gene: TRBV29-1
abundance: few
j_gene: TRBJ2-2
d_gene: -
len: 13
CDR3nt: TGCAGCGTCTGGGCGGCCCTCACCGGGGAGCTGTTTTTT
CDR3aa: CSVWAALTGELFF

v_gene: TRBV5-1
abundance: few
j_gene: TRBJ2-7
d_gene: TRBD1
len: 14
CDR3nt: TGCGCCAGCAGCCTTGGACAGGGGGCCTACGAGCAGTACTTC
CDR3aa: CASSLGQGAYEQYF

v_gene: TRBV27
abundance: once
j_gene: TRBJ2-1
d_gene: TRBD2
len: 15
CDR3nt: TGTGCCAGCAGTTCGACTAGCGGGAGGATCCATGAGCAGTTCTTC
CDR3aa: CASSSTSGRIHEQFF

v_gene: TRBV4-1
abundance: once
j_gene: TRBJ2-7
d_gene: -
len: 15
CDR3nt: TGCGCCAGCAGCCAAGAAGGGAGGGGGCCTAACGAGCAGTACTTC
CDR3aa: CASSQEGRGPNEQYF

v_gene: TRBV7-9
abundance: -
j_gene: TRBJ2-7
d_gene: -
len: 13
CDR3nt: TGTGCCAGCAGCTTAGGCGTGGTCTACGAGCAGTACTTC
CDR3aa: CASSLGVVYEQYF

v_gene: TRBV29-1
abundance: -
j_gene: TRBJ2-7
d_gene: -
len: 13
CDR3nt: TGCAGCGTTGTTCCAGGAGTGGCCTACGAGCAGTACTTC
CDR3aa: CSVVPGVAYEQYF

v_gene: TRBV27
abundance: few
j_gene: TRBJ1-4
d_gene: TRBD1
len: 13
CDR3nt: TGTGCCAGCAGACAGGGGGCATATGAAAAACTGTTTTTT
CDR3aa: CASRQGAYEKLFF

v_gene: TRBV7-9
abundance: few
j_gene: TRBJ2-3
d_gene: TRBD1
len: 16
CDR3nt: TGTGCCAGCAGCGACCGGGACAGGGGAGGCACAGATACGCAGTATTTT
CDR3aa: CASSDRDRGGTDTQYF

v_gene: TRBV7-8
abundance: few
j_gene: TRBJ1-4
d_gene: -
len: 14
CDR3nt: TGTGCCAGCAGCCAGGACGGACCTCTTGGGAAACTGTTTTTT
CDR3aa: CASSQDGPLGKLFF

v_gene: TRBV25-1
abundance: -
j_gene: TRBJ2-7
d_gene: -
len: 10
CDR3nt: TGTGCGGCCGGGGCCTACGAGCAGTACTTC
CDR3aa: CAAGAYEQYF